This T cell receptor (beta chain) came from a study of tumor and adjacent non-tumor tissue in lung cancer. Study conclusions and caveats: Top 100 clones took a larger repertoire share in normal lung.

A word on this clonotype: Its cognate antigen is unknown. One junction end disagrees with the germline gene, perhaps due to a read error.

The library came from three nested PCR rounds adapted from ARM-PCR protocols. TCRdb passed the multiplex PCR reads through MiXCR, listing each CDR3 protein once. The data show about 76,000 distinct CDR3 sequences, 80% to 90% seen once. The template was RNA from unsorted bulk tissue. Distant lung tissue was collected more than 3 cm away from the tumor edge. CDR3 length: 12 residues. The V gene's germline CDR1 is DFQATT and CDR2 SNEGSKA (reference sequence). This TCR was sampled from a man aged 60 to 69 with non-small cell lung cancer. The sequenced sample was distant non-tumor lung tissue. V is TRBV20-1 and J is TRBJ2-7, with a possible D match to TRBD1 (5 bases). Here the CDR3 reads CSASADTYGQYF. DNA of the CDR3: TGTAGTGCTAGTGCGGACACCTACGGGCAGTACTTC.